The clone carrying this TCR beta chain occurred many times. Antigen unknown. Each CDR3 protein gets one entry after TCRdb re-called the 5' RACE reads with MiXCR. The data contain some 130,000 distinct CDR3 sequences, more than 5.5% of them singletons. These data come from a study of CD8 T cells in ankylosing spondylitis. The study, taken as a whole, reports: From matched ankylosing spondylitis synovial fluid, disease-linked clones were reportedly recovered at significantly enriched levels. What appeared characteristic of ankylosing spondylitis blood was a TCR beta motif of eight highly homologous variants.

This clonotype was sampled from a female donor with ankylosing spondylitis or in good health (not recorded which). The sample taken for sequencing was blood, either unsorted or a sorted T cell fraction (not recorded which).

The CDR3 DNA follows: TGTGCCATCTACAGGGGTGGCACAGATACGCAGTATTTT. Protein: CAIYRGGTDTQYF. This chain connects TRBV10-3 to TRBJ2-3, with 7 bases lining up with TRBD1. The V and J ends lost 8 bases and 1 base, in that order; junction bases with no gene match: 3. The V gene's germline CDR1 is ENHRY and CDR2 SYGVKD. The CDR3 spans 13 residues.